This paragraph covers one T cell receptor beta chain sequence. Its antigen is not identified. The sample is drawn from a study of OX40 agonist ivuxolimab in advanced cancers. Overall study: With ivuxolimab, an agonistic anti-OX40 (CD134) antibody, patients were treated. With a range of roughly 20 to 90, age averaged about 59 years, and around 80% were male. Three patients, one with hepatocellular carcinoma and two with cutaneous melanoma, responded partially.

Study conclusions and caveats: On average, CD8+ T cells showed a greater number of expanded clones than CD4+.

Assay used: immunoSEQ multiplex PCR; TCRdb lists only in-frame clones, some missing. Counted here are around 67,000 clones, roughly nine tenths occurring once; the ten biggest clones make up 2% to 2.5%. Sequencing used CD4+ or CD8+ T cells sorted from blood, obtained in a trial of the OX40 agonist ivuxolimab. The clonotype comes from an adult with an advanced solid tumor such as melanoma, head and neck, liver or kidney cancer.

CDR3 in DNA: TGCAGCGCCACCGACATCGACTATGGCTACACCTTC. This gives the protein CSATDIDYGYTF. The chain has TRBV29-1 and TRBJ1-2, with D unresolved. Trimming removed 7 bases at V and 3 bases at J, with 12 bases between. From germline, CDR1 is SQVTM and CDR2 ANQGSEA. This CDR3 comprises 12 residues.